The 29 T cell receptor beta chains in this list originate from one sample, sequenced in a study of tumour-infiltrating T cells in Burkitt lymphoma. Assay: immunoSEQ multiplex PCR; the TCRdb copy retains only in-frame clones and omits some. The sample contains approximately 4,400 clones, around 16% of which appear only once. Sequencing was done on a sample of tumor tissue. The receptors originated from a human donor with diffuse large B-cell lymphoma. Some clones in this sample may be carry-over from other donors' samples.

This clone was counted between two and nine times. The chain is built from TRBV28 and TRBJ2-7, with D tentatively TRBD1 (6 bases). The CDR3 totals 12 residues. Between the trimmed V and J ends, which lost 5 bases and 5 bases, there was a span of 10 bases. The germline V gene encodes CDR1 MDHEN and CDR2 SYDVKM. The CDR3 protein is CASSTHRDEQYF. The CDR3 DNA sequence: TGTGCCAGCAGTACTCACAGGGACGAGCAGTACTTC.

This clone was seen only a few times. The chain combines TRBV28 with TRBJ2-5; possibly TRBD1 for D (6 bases). This CDR3 is 15 amino acids long. The V gene lost 6 bases and the J gene lost 2 bases, with 16 bases spanning the gap. The germline CDR1 and CDR2 sequences are MDHEN and SYDVKM. CDR3 sequence (DNA): TGTGCCAGCAGCTATCTCCGGGACAAACAAGAGACCCAGTACTTC. Translated: CASSYLRDKQETQYF.

This clone was picked up a small number of times. The chain uses TRBV27 and TRBJ2-5; D remains unclear. V was pared by 1 base and J by 4 bases, with 10 bases between. Germline V gives CDR1 MNHEY, CDR2 SMNVEV (reference sequence). The CDR3 has 14 amino acids. CDR3 sequence: CASSLLGQRETQYF. The CDR3 DNA reads as TGTGCCAGCAGTTTATTGGGTCAGCGAGAGACCCAGTACTTC.

The rearrangement uses TRBV27 and TRBJ2-5, with 7 bases fitting TRBD1. Germline trimming cut 5 bases from V and 5 bases from J; bases unmatched to any gene: 8. The CDR3 spans 14 residues. CDR1 and CDR2 (germline): MNHEY, SMNVEV (reference sequence). The CDR3 here is CASSKGTARETQYF. The DNA for the CDR3 is TGTGCCAGCAGTAAAGGGACAGCGAGGGAGACCCAGTACTTC.

The chain links TRBV7-3 to TRBJ1-1, with a possible D match to TRBD1 (5 bases). The CDR3 loop spans 15 amino acids. The germline V gene encodes CDR1 SGHTA and CDR2 FQGTGA. Trimming pared 2 bases from V and 1 base from J, leaving 11 bases between. Here the CDR3 DNA reads TGTGCCAGCAGCTTAGGGGCAGGTGCGAACACTGAAGCTTTCTTT. Its protein is CASSLGAGANTEAFF.

CDR3 protein: CASSFTGPRGSDTQYF. The DNA of the CDR3 is TGTGCCAGCTCATTCACAGGGCCCAGGGGTTCAGATACGCAGTATTTT. The rearrangement joins TRBV18 to TRBJ2-3; tentatively, D is TRBD1 (6 bases). Trimming stripped 5 bases from V and 4 bases from J, with 19 bases between. The CDR3 has 16 residues. In germline, CDR1 is KGHSH, CDR2 LQKENI.

Details on this clone: One junction end disagrees with the germline gene, perhaps due to a read error. The sample holds other DNA sequences that translate to the same CDR3. V is TRBV15 and J is TRBJ2-1; D gene unclear. Germline CDR1 and CDR2: LNHNV and YYDKDF (reference sequence). There are 14 residues in the CDR3. The DNA of the CDR3 is TGCGCCACCAGCAGAGATCTCGAAGGGAATGAGCAGTTCTTC. Its translation is CATSRDLEGNEQFF.

This chain connects TRBV13 to TRBJ2-7; possibly TRBD1 for D (6 bases). V was cut by 4 bases and J by 0 bases, with 13 bases left in between. This CDR3 has 15 residues. The V gene's germline CDR1 is PRHDT and CDR2 FYEKMQ (reference sequence). The CDR3 sequence: CASSSRQVHSYEQYF. The CDR3 DNA follows: TGTGCCAGCAGCTCCCGACAGGTACACTCCTACGAGCAGTACTTC.

V and J are TRBV29-1 and TRBJ2-7; D call uncertain. The CDR3 runs to 12 residues. The V gene's germline CDR1 is SQVTM and CDR2 ANQGSEA. The CDR3 nucleotides read TGCAGTGGTGCCGTCTATCCCTACGAGCAGTACTTC. Amino acids: CSGAVYPYEQYF.

The V call is TRBV5-1, the J call TRBJ2-1; 13 bases align to TRBD2. Germline values: CDR1 SGHRS, CDR2 YFSETQ. The CDR3 is 16 amino acids. V lost 4 bases, J lost 4 bases, and 5 bases stayed unmatched. The CDR3 loop reads CASSPWTSGSYNEQFF. In nucleotides, the CDR3 is TGCGCCAGCAGCCCCTGGACTAGCGGGAGTTACAATGAGCAGTTCTTC.

V and J are TRBV10-3 and TRBJ2-7; TRBD1 agrees at 9 bases. V dropped 5 bases and J dropped 2; count of bases not matched to a gene: 7. The CDR3 totals 15 residues. Germline CDR1 is ENHRY and CDR2 is SYGVKD. The CDR3 loop reads CAISFPGQGTYEQYF. The CDR3 bases are TGTGCCATCAGTTTTCCGGGACAGGGAACCTACGAGCAGTACTTC.

This clone was seen only a few times. The V and J genes are TRBV9 and TRBJ2-1, with D possibly TRBD1 on 6 matching bases. Germline V gives CDR1 SGDLS, CDR2 YYNGEE. V was pared by 4 bases and J by 4 bases, with 30 bases between. The CDR3 is 20 residues long. CDR3 in amino acids: CASSPHWAGDHLRPYNEQFF. In DNA form, the CDR3 reads TGTGCCAGCAGCCCTCATTGGGCAGGGGACCACTTACGACCATACAATGAGCAGTTCTTC.

This chain links TRBV5-1 with TRBJ1-6, with D perhaps matching TRBD1 (6 bases). CDR1 and CDR2 (germline): SGHRS, YFSETQ. V shed 0 bases and J shed 8 bases, with 12 bases lying between them. This CDR3 contains 15 residues. CDR3 loop: CASSLEWTAHSPLHF. The CDR3 region has the DNA TGCGCCAGCAGCTTGGAGTGGACAGCCCATTCACCCCTCCACTTT.

In its sample, this clone was seen a few times. The V gene is TRBV7-9, the J gene TRBJ2-1; 10 bases fit TRBD2. The V gene's germline CDR1 is SEHNR and CDR2 FQNEAQ (reference sequence). CDR3 size: 19 residues. The J segment lost 0 bases and the V segment lost 5 bases, leaving 13 bases of the junction unmatched. The CDR3 is CASSQRLRTSGSSYNEQFF. The CDR3 nucleotides are TGTGCCAGCAGCCAACGACTAAGGACTAGCGGCAGCTCCTACAATGAGCAGTTCTTC.

The table lists this clone with a few counts. This chain joins TRBV6-6 and TRBJ1-1; TRBD1 aligns across 9 bases. CDR3 length equals 12 residues. The germline V gene encodes CDR1 MNHNY and CDR2 SVGAGI (reference sequence). Trimming took 8 bases from V and 4 from J; bases not matched to a gene: 2. CDR3 sequence (DNA): TGTGCCAGCGGACAGGGGACCACTGAAGCTTTCTTT. Its protein product is CASGQGTTEAFF.

The J gene is TRBJ2-5, the V gene TRBV6-4, with TRBD2 matching over 13 bases. J was trimmed by 5 bases and V by 1 base; bases with no gene match: 10. Looked up from germline, CDR1 is MRHNA and CDR2 is SNTAGT. The CDR3 is made up of 18 amino acids. CDR3 protein: CASSDFGLAGDIRETQYF. The DNA of the CDR3 is TGTGCCAGCAGTGACTTTGGACTAGCGGGGGATATACGGGAGACCCAGTACTTC.

This chain connects TRBV4-2 to TRBJ2-3; D could derive from TRBD1 or TRBD2 (7 bases each). The CDR3 has 15 amino acids. Germline CDR1 is LGHNA and CDR2 is YNFKEQ. Deletions cut 5 bases from V and 2 bases from J, with 14 bases between. This CDR3 is CASSAGGALTDTQYF. CDR3 in DNA: TGTGCCAGCAGCGCAGGGGGGGCCCTCACAGATACGCAGTATTTT.

In its sample, this clone was seen a few times. CDR3 in amino acids: CSVGGYTF. CDR3 DNA sequence: TGCAGCGTTGGCGGCTACACCTTC. The V call is TRBV29-1, the J call TRBJ1-2; D uncertain. This CDR3 spans 8 amino acids. The V gene's germline CDR1 is SQVTM and CDR2 ANQGSEA. V lost 4 bases to trimming and J lost 8 bases, with 2 bases between them.

This chain connects TRBV6-5 to TRBJ2-3; 12 nucleotides line up with TRBD1. Per the germline V gene, CDR1 is MNHEY and CDR2 is SVGAGI. The CDR3 is made up of 16 amino acids. Unmatched junction bases numbered 2, after V lost 0 bases and J lost 4 bases. CDR3 DNA: TGTGCCAGCAGTTACTCCGGGACAGGGGGCGCAGATACGCAGTATTTT. Amino acids: CASSYSGTGGADTQYF.

This clone has only a few counts. The J gene is TRBJ1-1, the V gene TRBV7-8, with D unresolved. From germline, CDR1 is SGHVS and CDR2 FQNEAQ. V was clipped by 3 bases and J by 2 bases, with 10 bases between them. There are 14 residues in the CDR3. The CDR3 DNA reads as TGTGCCAGCAGCTTTTTGGCAGCAAACACTGAAGCTTTCTTT. It yields the protein CASSFLAANTEAFF.

This clone was counted between two and nine times. The chain joins TRBV4-2 to TRBJ1-5; D not resolved. There are 14 residues in the CDR3. Germline lookup yields CDR1 LGHNA and CDR2 YNFKEQ. The V end lost 3 bases, the J end lost 3 bases, and 9 bases lay between the germline ends. The CDR3 loop is CASSQDGINQPQHF. The CDR3 coding sequence is TGTGCCAGCAGCCAGGACGGAATCAATCAGCCCCAGCATTTT.

This clone is classed as medium-sized. This chain connects TRBV28 to TRBJ1-5; D is perhaps TRBD1 (6 bases). Trimming took 4 bases from V and 3 from J, leaving 22 bases between them. The CDR3 covers 18 residues. The germline V gene encodes CDR1 MDHEN and CDR2 SYDVKM. For the CDR3, the DNA is TGTGCCAGCAGTTCCTCGTGGGGGGGGCCAACTCTCAATCAGCCCCAGCATTTT. Amino acids: CASSSSWGGPTLNQPQHF.

The chain joins TRBV18 to TRBJ1-2, with D possibly TRBD1 on 6 matching bases. CDR1 and CDR2 (germline): KGHSH, LQKENI. There are 15 residues in the CDR3. V was clipped by 3 bases and J by 8 bases, with 19 bases between them. The CDR3 loop is CASSPAITGKGGYTF. CDR3 sequence (DNA): TGTGCCAGCTCACCCGCTATAACAGGGAAGGGGGGCTACACCTTC.

The V call is TRBV7-6, the J call TRBJ2-1; 7 positions match TRBD2. The length of the CDR3 is 12 residues. J gave up 15 bases and V 5 bases, and 10 bases lay outside the gene matches. Germline assignment: CDR1 SGHVS and CDR2 FNYEAQ. The CDR3 reads CASSPGGSGLFF. The CDR3 bases are TGTGCCAGCAGCCCCGGGGGGTCCGGGCTGTTCTTC.

This clone was observed a handful of times. The rearrangement links TRBV20-1 to TRBJ2-5; no firm D call. The length of the CDR3 is 10 residues. CDR1 DFQATT and CDR2 SNEGSKA come from the germline V gene (reference sequence). Trimming cost V 6 bases and J 5 bases, with 7 bases left between them. The CDR3 DNA sequence: TGCAGTGCAATCGAGGAGACCCAGTACTTC. As protein: CSAIEETQYF.

The sample holds a few counts of this clone. The chain joins TRBV2 to TRBJ2-7; 9 nucleotides agree with TRBD2. The CDR3 loop spans 17 amino acids. In germline, CDR1 is SNHLY, CDR2 FYNNEI. Losses at the gene ends were 10 bases for V and 0 bases for J; bases not matched to a gene: 16. The CDR3 nucleotides are TGTGCCATCGCGAGAGATACTAGCGGGCCTTCCTCCTACGAGCAGTACTTC. Translating it yields CAIARDTSGPSSYEQYF.

The sample holds a few counts of this clone. Here the CDR3 DNA reads TGTGCCAGCAGTCTGGACTTTTATGGCTACACCTTC. As protein: CASSLDFYGYTF. The chain joins TRBV6-1 to TRBJ1-2; D gene ambiguous. The CDR3 covers 12 residues. Germline lookup yields CDR1 MNHNS and CDR2 SASEGT. Trimming shortened V by 5 bases and J by 5 bases, and 9 bases separated the two germline ends.

V gene TRBV27 combines with J gene TRBJ2-5; D not resolved. Germline CDR1 MNHEY, CDR2 SMNVEV (reference sequence). The CDR3 has 13 residues. The V end lost 6 bases, the J end lost 2 bases, and 10 bases lay between the germline ends. CDR3 DNA sequence: TGTGCCAGCAGCCCTGTAGATCAAGAGACCCAGTACTTC. This codes for CASSPVDQETQYF.

A few counts support this clone. The V gene is TRBV18, the J gene TRBJ2-1, with D possibly matching TRBD1 (5 bases). The CDR3 totals 15 residues. The germline CDR1 and CDR2 sequences are KGHSH and LQKENI. Trimming took 0 bases from V and 6 from J, leaving 12 bases between them. The CDR3 nucleotides read TGTGCCAGCTCACCACCAGGGGCGCCGGGCAATGAGCAGTTCTTC. Its translation is CASSPPGAPGNEQFF.